Listed below are T cell receptor beta chains from one sample, sequenced in a study of shared clonotypes between healthy human individuals. Clones were read by immunoSEQ multiplex PCR, and TCRdb kept only the in-frame ones, dropping some. The sample records about 2.5 million clones, roughly 92% being singletons. The sequencing input was naive CD4+ T cells from PBMCs. These receptors were obtained from a man between 18 and 35 years old in good health. Some clones in this sample may be carry-over from other donors' samples. Each CDR3 is given with its conserved first and last residue. The D gene is left open where the match is weak.

v_gene: TRBV27
d_gene: NA
CDR3aa: CASSFFPSRDSEKLFF

v_gene: TRBV9
d_gene: NA
CDR3aa: CASSASSSYNEQFF

v_gene: TRBV7-2
d_gene: NA
CDR3aa: CASSSRIAEAFF

v_gene: TRBV10-2
d_gene: TRBD2
CDR3aa: CASSVLSGRTYNEQFF

v_gene: TRBV18
d_gene: TRBD1
CDR3aa: CASSSPYRGRVYGYTF

v_gene: TRBV9
d_gene: NA
CDR3aa: CASSGGTNEQFF

v_gene: TRBV2
d_gene: TRBD1
CDR3aa: CASLQGTGNTIYF

v_gene: TRBV30
d_gene: NA
CDR3aa: CAWRARGAITGELFF

v_gene: TRBV18
d_gene: NA
CDR3aa: CASSPPGHRVETQYF

v_gene: TRBV18
d_gene: NA
CDR3aa: CASSPPEVSYNEQFF

v_gene: TRBV28
d_gene: NA
CDR3aa: CAISLVNQPQHF

v_gene: TRBV7-2
d_gene: NA
CDR3aa: CASSGRVTNTGELFF

v_gene: TRBV11-3
d_gene: TRBD1
CDR3aa: CASSPPGQGVNEQFF

v_gene: TRBV2
d_gene: NA
CDR3aa: CASRLNTGELFF

v_gene: TRBV28
d_gene: TRBD1
CDR3aa: CASSRQGSANIQYF

v_gene: TRBV5-4
d_gene: TRBD1
CDR3aa: CASSFGGTGGTEAFF

v_gene: TRBV29-1
d_gene: NA
CDR3aa: CSVHRPQDHNEQFF

v_gene: TRBV30
d_gene: TRBD2
CDR3aa: CAWNPEAGVWTDTQYF